This is a list of T cell receptor beta chains from one sample in a study of shared clonotypes between healthy human individuals. Only in-frame clones appear in the TCRdb table, and some are missing; sequencing was by immunoSEQ multiplex PCR. The table lists about 2.4 million clones, approximately 94% of them singletons. Sequences were obtained from naive CD4+ T cells from PBMCs. These TCRs come from a man aged 18 to 30 in good health. Some clones in this sample may be carry-over from other donors' samples. The CDR3 runs from the conserved cysteine through the conserved F or W. A D gene is named only where the DNA matches it firmly. Part of the rows lack a size; the others show once, few, many or a class for expanded clones.

V gene: TRBV4-1; clone size: NA; J gene: TRBJ1-2; D gene: NA; CDR3 DNA: TGCGCCAGCAGCCAAACCGGGGACGCTGTAGGCTATGGCTACACCTTC; CDR3 protein: CASSQTGDAVGYGYTF
V gene: TRBV7-9; clone size: NA; J gene: TRBJ2-2; D gene: NA; CDR3 DNA: TGTGCCAGCAGCCAGGGAACCGGGGAGCTGTTTTTT; CDR3 protein: CASSQGTGELFF
V gene: TRBV9; clone size: NA; J gene: TRBJ2-7; D gene: NA; CDR3 DNA: TGTGCCAGCAGCGCCCAGGGACTCTACTCCTACGAGCAGTACTTC; CDR3 protein: CASSAQGLYSYEQYF
V gene: TRBV27; clone size: NA; J gene: TRBJ2-5; D gene: NA; CDR3 DNA: TGTGCCAGCAGCGCTTCGGGACGTGGGGAGACCCAGTACTTC; CDR3 protein: CASSASGRGETQYF
V gene: TRBV5-4; clone size: NA; J gene: TRBJ2-5; D gene: NA; CDR3 DNA: TGTGCCAGCAGCTTGGTTTCGGGACAAGAGACCCAGTACTTC; CDR3 protein: CASSLVSGQETQYF
V gene: TRBV6-5; clone size: NA; J gene: TRBJ2-7; D gene: TRBD2; CDR3 DNA: TGTGCCAGCAGTTACACCAGACTAGCGGTGGAGCAGTACTTC; CDR3 protein: CASSYTRLAVEQYF
V gene: TRBV28; clone size: NA; J gene: TRBJ2-1; D gene: NA; CDR3 DNA: TGTGCCAGCAGCCCCGGGACTCCTAACTTCTTGCAGTTCTTC; CDR3 protein: CASSPGTPNFLQFF
V gene: TRBV7-2; clone size: NA; J gene: TRBJ2-7; D gene: TRBD2; CDR3 DNA: TGTGCCAGCACCAACTGGGCGGGAGAAGAACCTTACGAGCAGTACTTC; CDR3 protein: CASTNWAGEEPYEQYF
V gene: TRBV10-3; clone size: NA; J gene: TRBJ2-2; D gene: NA; CDR3 DNA: TGTGCCATCAGTGGTATTAGGGCCGACACCGGGGAGCTGTTTTTT; CDR3 protein: CAISGIRADTGELFF
V gene: TRBV10-3; clone size: NA; J gene: TRBJ2-1; D gene: NA; CDR3 DNA: TGTGCCATCAGTGAGTCGCGGCGGGGAAGTGGGAATGAGCAGTTCTTC; CDR3 protein: CAISESRRGSGNEQFF
V gene: TRBV6-6; clone size: NA; J gene: TRBJ2-7; D gene: NA; CDR3 DNA: TGTGCCAGCAGTTACTCAGGGGACTACGAGCAGTACTTC; CDR3 protein: CASSYSGDYEQYF
V gene: TRBV5-1; clone size: few; J gene: TRBJ1-1; D gene: NA; CDR3 DNA: TGCGCCAGCAGTTTAGGAGACACTGAAGCTTTCTTT; CDR3 protein: CASSLGDTEAFF
V gene: TRBV29-1; clone size: NA; J gene: TRBJ1-2; D gene: NA; CDR3 DNA: TGCAGCGTTGGCTTAGGTATTCCCGACTATGGCTACACCTTC; CDR3 protein: CSVGLGIPDYGYTF
V gene: TRBV7-2; clone size: NA; J gene: TRBJ2-5; D gene: NA; CDR3 DNA: TGTGCCAGCGCGTCCGGGACGGTCCAAGAGACCCAGTACTTC; CDR3 protein: CASASGTVQETQYF
V gene: TRBV19; clone size: NA; J gene: TRBJ2-7; D gene: TRBD1; CDR3 DNA: TGTGCCAGTAGTACATATTGGAGGACAGGGGGCCACGAGCAGTACTTC; CDR3 protein: CASSTYWRTGGHEQYF
V gene: TRBV28; clone size: NA; J gene: TRBJ2-7; D gene: TRBD2; CDR3 DNA: TGTGCCAGCAGTTCCCCCGCTAGCGGGAGCTCCTACGAGCAGTACTTC; CDR3 protein: CASSSPASGSSYEQYF
V gene: TRBV19; clone size: few; J gene: TRBJ1-5; D gene: NA; CDR3 DNA: TGTGCCAGTAGTATAGGGGTCTACGAGCCCCAGCATTTT; CDR3 protein: CASSIGVYEPQHF
V gene: TRBV11-1; clone size: NA; J gene: TRBJ2-3; D gene: TRBD1; CDR3 DNA: TGTGCCAGCAGCTATTTGACAGGGACAGATACGCAGTATTTT; CDR3 protein: CASSYLTGTDTQYF
V gene: TRBV19; clone size: NA; J gene: TRBJ1-3; D gene: NA; CDR3 DNA: TGTGCCAGTAGGGCCACTGAGACCTCTGGAAACACCATATATTTT; CDR3 protein: CASRATETSGNTIYF
V gene: TRBV11-3; clone size: NA; J gene: TRBJ2-1; D gene: TRBD2; CDR3 DNA: TGTGCCAGCAGCCTTTCCGGGACTAGCGGGAGGAGGGGGGGCAATGAGCAGTTCTTC; CDR3 protein: CASSLSGTSGRRGGNEQFF
V gene: TRBV6-1; clone size: NA; J gene: TRBJ1-1; D gene: TRBD1; CDR3 DNA: TGTGCCAGCAACTTTCGGACAGGGACGAACACTGAAGCTTTCTTT; CDR3 protein: CASNFRTGTNTEAFF
V gene: TRBV25-1; clone size: NA; J gene: TRBJ2-7; D gene: NA; CDR3 DNA: TGTGCCAGCAGTGATAGTCCCTACGAGCAGTACTTC; CDR3 protein: CASSDSPYEQYF
V gene: TRBV4-1; clone size: once; J gene: TRBJ1-5; D gene: NA; CDR3 DNA: TGCGCCAGCAGCCCGGGGCCTTATAGCAATCAGCCCCAGCATTTT; CDR3 protein: CASSPGPYSNQPQHF
V gene: TRBV29-1; clone size: NA; J gene: TRBJ1-1; D gene: NA; CDR3 DNA: TGCAGCGTCGTTCCCCATATGAACACTGAAGCTTTCTTT; CDR3 protein: CSVVPHMNTEAFF
V gene: TRBV28; clone size: once; J gene: TRBJ2-7; D gene: TRBD2; CDR3 DNA: TGTGCCAGCAGTTTCCTAGCGGGGCATTCCTACGAGCAGTACTTC; CDR3 protein: CASSFLAGHSYEQYF
V gene: TRBV28; clone size: NA; J gene: TRBJ2-1; D gene: NA; CDR3 DNA: TGTGCCAGCACCCCTCGAGGGAGAGGGGGGAATGAGCAGTTCTTC; CDR3 protein: CASTPRGRGGNEQFF
V gene: TRBV5-1; clone size: NA; J gene: TRBJ2-1; D gene: TRBD2; CDR3 DNA: TGCGCCAGCAGCTTGGCTGGGACTAGCGGATACAATGAGCAGTTCTTC; CDR3 protein: CASSLAGTSGYNEQFF
V gene: TRBV5-8; clone size: NA; J gene: TRBJ1-1; D gene: TRBD1; CDR3 DNA: TGTGCCAGCAGCACCGGACAGGGGGAAGCTTTCTTT; CDR3 protein: CASSTGQGEAFF
V gene: TRBV5-1; clone size: NA; J gene: TRBJ1-2; D gene: TRBD1; CDR3 DNA: TGCGCCAGCAGCTTGCTGGGACAGCACCTTCCTAACTATGGCTACACCTTC; CDR3 protein: CASSLLGQHLPNYGYTF
V gene: TRBV14; clone size: once; J gene: TRBJ2-3; D gene: TRBD2; CDR3 DNA: TGTGCCAGCAGCCAAGATCTCAGCGGGAAAGATACGCAGTATTTT; CDR3 protein: CASSQDLSGKDTQYF
V gene: TRBV14; clone size: NA; J gene: TRBJ1-1; D gene: NA; CDR3 DNA: TGTGCCAGCAGCCAAGATATGATATTGAACACTGAAGCTTTCTTT; CDR3 protein: CASSQDMILNTEAFF
V gene: TRBV15; clone size: NA; J gene: TRBJ2-5; D gene: NA; CDR3 DNA: TGTGCCACCAGCCCTAACCCACAGGGAGAGACCCAGTACTTC; CDR3 protein: CATSPNPQGETQYF
V gene: TRBV2; clone size: once; J gene: TRBJ2-7; D gene: NA; CDR3 DNA: TGTGCCAGCAGTGGCCCCAGCGGAACCTACGAGCAGTACTTC; CDR3 protein: CASSGPSGTYEQYF
V gene: TRBV7-2; clone size: NA; J gene: TRBJ1-4; D gene: NA; CDR3 DNA: TGTGCCAGCAGCTTAGGGGGTCGGTCGAATGAAAAACTGTTTTTT; CDR3 protein: CASSLGGRSNEKLFF
V gene: TRBV30; clone size: few; J gene: TRBJ1-1; D gene: NA; CDR3 DNA: TGTGCCTGGAGGAGGGGCACTGAAGCTTTCTTT; CDR3 protein: CAWRRGTEAFF
V gene: TRBV29-1; clone size: NA; J gene: TRBJ2-1; D gene: NA; CDR3 DNA: TGCAGCGTTGAAGCCCGACTAGGGGGGAATGAGCAGTTCTTC; CDR3 protein: CSVEARLGGNEQFF
V gene: TRBV2; clone size: NA; J gene: TRBJ1-5; D gene: NA; CDR3 DNA: TGTGCCAGCAGTGAGACTGACCTCCAGCCCCAGCATTTT; CDR3 protein: CASSETDLQPQHF
V gene: TRBV5-1; clone size: NA; J gene: TRBJ2-6; D gene: NA; CDR3 DNA: TGCGCCAGCAGCCCACTTTCGGGTAGCTCTGGGGCCAACGTCCTGACTTTC; CDR3 protein: CASSPLSGSSGANVLTF